Following are 2 T cell receptor beta chains from one sample sequenced in a study of cytomegalovirus exposure and HLA in healthy donors. The PCR ran on 60 Vbeta and 13 Jbeta primers. Using immunoSEQ multiplex PCR, the repertoire was profiled, and TCRdb retains in-frame clones only, with some absent. In the table there are approximately 170,000 clones, approximately 80% of which are singletons. Material: PBMCs. These receptor sequences come from a male donor in good health and CMV-seronegative.

The CDR3 bases are TGTGCCAGCAGTTTACAGGCACGGGGGGGGACCTCACCCCTCCACTTT. Amino acid sequence: CASSLQARGGTSPLHF. This chain connects TRBV28 to TRBJ1-6; D might be TRBD1 (5 bases). In germline, CDR1 is MDHEN, CDR2 SYDVKM. This CDR3 has 16 amino acids. Trimming cost V 2 bases and J 10 bases, with 18 bases left between them.

The CDR3 loop reads CASSFGSGRGIYEQYF. The CDR3 bases are TGCGCCAGCAGCTTTGGGAGCGGGAGGGGAATCTACGAGCAGTACTTC. The J gene is TRBJ2-5, the V gene TRBV5-1; TRBD2 matches 10 bases. The J call may be faulty, since TRBJ2-7 better matches the DNA end. Germline V lookup: CDR1 SGHRS, CDR2 YFSETQ. This CDR3 is 16 amino acids long.